This TCR beta chain was captured in a study of control samples from healthy donors and cancer patients. The CDR3 consists of 17 residues. V lost 2 bases to trimming and J lost 10 bases, with 24 bases between them. Germline CDR1 reads ENHRY; CDR2 reads SYGVKD. In its sample, this clone was seen a few times. Repertoires were generated with immunoSEQ multiplex PCR, while TCRdb's copy carries only in-frame clones and drops some. This table has 100,000 to 150,000 clones, roughly 90% appearing once. This chain connects TRBV10-3 to TRBJ2-1, with TRBD2 as a possible D gene (5 bases). The TCR sequence derives from a man between 18 and 29 years old in good health. Sample: blood. The CDR3 reads CAISENTVPGRQTEQFF. In DNA form, the CDR3 reads TGTGCCATCAGTGAGAATACCGTCCCGGGGAGACAAACGGAGCAGTTCTTC.